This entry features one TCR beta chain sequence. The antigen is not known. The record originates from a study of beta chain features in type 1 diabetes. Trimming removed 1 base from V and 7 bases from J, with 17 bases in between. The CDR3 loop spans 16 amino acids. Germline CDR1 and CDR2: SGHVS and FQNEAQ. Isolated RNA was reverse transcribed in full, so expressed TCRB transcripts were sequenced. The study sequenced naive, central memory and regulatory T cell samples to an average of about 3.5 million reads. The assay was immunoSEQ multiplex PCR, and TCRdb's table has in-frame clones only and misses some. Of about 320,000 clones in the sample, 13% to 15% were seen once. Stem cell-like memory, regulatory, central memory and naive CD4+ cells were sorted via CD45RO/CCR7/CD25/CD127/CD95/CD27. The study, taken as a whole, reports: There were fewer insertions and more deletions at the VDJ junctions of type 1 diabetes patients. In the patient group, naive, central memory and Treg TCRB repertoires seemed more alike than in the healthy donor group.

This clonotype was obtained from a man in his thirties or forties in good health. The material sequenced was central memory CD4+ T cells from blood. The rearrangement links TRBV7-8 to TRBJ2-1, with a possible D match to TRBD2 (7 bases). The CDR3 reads CASSLVGGRAGNEQFF. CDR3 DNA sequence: TGTGCCAGCAGCTTAGTAGGGGGGAGGGCTGGGAATGAGCAGTTCTTC.